Following are 3 T cell receptor beta chains from one sample sequenced in a study of blood T cell repertoires in COVID-19. Produced via immunoSEQ multiplex PCR; TCRdb's table is partial and in-frame only. The data contain tens of thousands of clones, over 60% of them seen just once; the ten biggest clones take up roughly a fifth. Sequenced sample: peripheral blood. The receptors originated from a man aged 25-45 years with COVID-19, enrolled during active disease.

J is TRBJ2-5 and V is TRBV24-1; 13 bases map to TRBD2. Germline assignment: CDR1 KGHDR and CDR2 SFDVKD. V trimming: 4 bases; J trimming: 5 bases; junction bases outside the gene matches: 3. The CDR3 consists of 15 residues. CDR3 DNA sequence: TGTGCCACCAGTGAGGGACTAGCGGGGTTGGAGACCCAGTACTTC. Its protein product is CATSEGLAGLETQYF.

V and J are TRBV24-1 and TRBJ2-1, with 9 bases matching TRBD1. Germline V lookup: CDR1 KGHDR, CDR2 SFDVKD. J was trimmed by 5 bases and V by 2 bases; bases with no gene match: 6. This CDR3 is 16 amino acids long. The CDR3 loop reads CATSDSGTGLDNEQFF. CDR3 nucleotides: TGTGCCACCAGTGATTCCGGGACAGGGTTAGACAATGAGCAGTTCTTC.

This clone was observed a handful of times. The chain recombines TRBV12-3 or TRBV12-4 with TRBJ1-2, with 10 nucleotides matching TRBD1. This CDR3 has 13 amino acids. After removal of 8 bases from V and 5 bases from J, the junction contained 5 bases not matched to a gene. As DNA, the CDR3 is TGTGCCAGCGGAACGGGACAGGGGTATGGCTACACCTTC. Translating it yields CASGTGQGYGYTF.